This T cell receptor (beta chain) was retrieved from a study of blood T cell repertoires in COVID-19. Study-wide context: From the United States, Italy and Spain came samples of acute and convalescent COVID-19.

V shed 4 bases, J shed 4 bases, and the junction held 2 bases outside the gene matches. CDR3 size: 13 residues. CDR1 is MRHNA, CDR2 SNTAGT, per germline. Using immunoSEQ multiplex PCR, the repertoire was profiled, and TCRdb retains in-frame clones only, with some absent. The sample lists some 83,000 clones, around nine tenths occurring once. Sequenced sample: peripheral blood. This clonotype originated in an elderly man with active or convalescent COVID-19. This sequence joins TRBV6-4 and TRBJ2-5; 8 bases agree with TRBD2. This chain's CDR3 is CASSVREGETQYF. CDR3 DNA sequence: TGTGCCAGCAGTGTACGGGAGGGAGAGACCCAGTACTTC.